A selection of T cell receptor beta chains follows, all from one sample in a study of T-cell reconstitution after alpha-beta-depleted transplantation in children. MiXCR, run by TCRdb on the PCR reads, gives a single entry per CDR3 protein. The table includes about 540,000 distinct CDR3 sequences, about a sixth detected once. This material consisted of PBMCs from the stem cell graft donor, taken from the stem cell graft. Receptors originate from a human donor who donated a stem cell graft to a child with acute lymphoblastic leukemia. CDR3s leave out the opening cysteine and the closing phenylalanine or tryptophan. Fields, in order: V gene, D gene, CDR3 protein. A D gene is named only where the DNA matches it firmly.

TRBV27 NA ASSSRSYYGYT
TRBV4-1 TRBD1 ASSPIGQANTEAF
TRBV20-1 TRBD2 SAKGAWRSSGTGATQY
TRBV18 NA ASSPRGDTSYEQY
TRBV29-1 NA SVFRREAHNEQF
TRBV4-1 NA ASSQDLGVETQY
TRBV28 NA ASSPGKGPYEQY
TRBV5-6 NA ASSFAGFSNEQF
TRBV6-1 NA ASRSWQETQY
TRBV27 NA ASSLDRLGGAF
TRBV7-9 TRBD1 ASRLSGTGEADTQY
TRBV6-2/TRBV6-3 TRBD1 ASGQGELGNNEQF
TRBV6-5 NA ASSRRDVGYT
TRBV4-1 NA ASSHGLRGAGELF
TRBV11-2 NA ASSFGQILIGAF